The 20 T cell receptor beta chains presented below share a single source sample, sequenced in a study of identical twins. MiXCR, applied by TCRdb to the 5' RACE reads, yields one record per CDR3 protein. The sample has roughly 720,000 distinct CDR3 sequences; approximately 18% are singletons. These data were likewise used in another study, on T cells expressing NK-cell markers.

Sample: PBMCs. These receptors were collected from a woman aged 18-29 years in good health.

The chain carries TRBV4-3 and TRBJ1-1; 9 bases line up with TRBD1. The CDR3 length is 16 residues. With 1 base clipped from V and 4 bases from J, the junction kept 7 bases outside the gene matches. Per germline, CDR1 LGHNA and CDR2 YSLEER. The CDR3 bases are TGCGCCAGCAGCCAAGTAGGAAGGACAGGGGCCACTGAAGCTTTCTTT. It yields the protein CASSQVGRTGATEAFF.

This chain connects TRBV10-3 to TRBJ2-1, with a weak D call TRBD1 (6 bases). Germline-derived CDR1 and CDR2 are ENHRY and SYGVKD. With 6 bases removed from V and 7 bases from J, the gap between germline ends came to 13 bases. This CDR3 contains 13 residues. CDR3 region: CAIRGAQPNEQFF. The CDR3 DNA reads as TGTGCCATCAGGGGGGCCCAGCCGAATGAGCAGTTCTTC.

The V gene is TRBV29-1, the J gene TRBJ2-7, with D unclear. Germline V gives CDR1 SQVTM, CDR2 ANQGSEA. Trimming removed 4 bases at V and 3 bases at J, with 10 bases between. This CDR3 is built from 12 residues. This chain's CDR3 is CSVVDQNYEQYF. For the CDR3, the DNA is TGCAGCGTTGTAGACCAGAACTACGAGCAGTACTTC.

The chain uses TRBV9 and TRBJ2-1, with 11 bases aligning to TRBD2. This CDR3 has 14 amino acids. The J segment lost 11 bases and the V segment lost 0 bases, leaving 4 bases of the junction unmatched. From germline, CDR1 is SGDLS and CDR2 YYNGEE. The CDR3 DNA reads TGTGCCAGCAGCGTAGATCTAGCGGGGGGCAAGCAGTTCTTC. Its protein is CASSVDLAGGKQFF.

There are many counts of this clonotype. The chain carries TRBV12-3 or TRBV12-4 and TRBJ1-2, with a possible D match to TRBD1 (6 bases). Deletions cut 7 bases from V and 8 bases from J, with 11 bases between. The CDR3 has 11 residues. The CDR3 spells CASTRGGGYTF. The CDR3 DNA follows: TGTGCCAGCACCAGGGGTGGGGGCTACACCTTC.

This clonotype was seen more than once but under ten times. This chain connects TRBV6-5 to TRBJ2-7; weak D call: TRBD2 (7 bases). Between the trimmed V and J ends, which lost 2 bases and 6 bases, there was a span of 11 bases. Germline loops: CDR1 MNHEY, CDR2 SVGAGI. The CDR3 loop spans 13 amino acids. In nucleotides, the CDR3 is TGTGCCAGCAGTTACAGGGGGGGGGGCGAGCAGTACTTC. The encoded protein is CASSYRGGGEQYF.

The genes are TRBV5-1 and TRBJ2-1, with D possibly being TRBD1 (6 bases). This CDR3 has 16 residues. Germline CDR1 is SGHRS and CDR2 is YFSETQ. V was shortened by 0 bases and J by 2 bases, with 12 bases between the two germline ends. The chain's CDR3 is CASSLDWTATYNEQFF. CDR3 bases: TGCGCCAGCAGCTTGGATTGGACAGCTACCTACAATGAGCAGTTCTTC.

The chain couples TRBV2 to TRBJ2-1; no reliable D call. The ends were cut back, 8 bases at V and 7 bases at J, with 6 bases in the middle. The CDR3 length is 10 residues. Looked up from germline, CDR1 is SNHLY and CDR2 is FYNNEI. CDR3 loop: CASFRNEQFF. The CDR3 nucleotides read TGTGCCAGCTTTAGGAATGAGCAGTTCTTC.

This chain connects TRBV5-1 to TRBJ2-2; no definite D call. Between the trimmed V and J ends, which lost 4 bases and 5 bases, there was a span of 15 bases. CDR3 length: 15 amino acids. CDR1 is SGHRS and CDR2 is YFSETQ in the germline V gene. This CDR3 reads CASSPVESGTGELFF. DNA of the CDR3: TGCGCCAGCAGCCCGGTGGAAAGTGGGACCGGGGAGCTGTTTTTT.

This clonotype has only a few counts. The chain is built from TRBV12-3 or TRBV12-4 and TRBJ1-4, with a weak D call TRBD1 (6 bases). This CDR3 contains 17 residues. V was pared by 5 bases and J by 5 bases, with 21 bases between. The CDR3 DNA reads TGTGCCAGCAGTCCAGGGACACCGGGCTACGCGAATGAAAAACTGTTTTTT. Its translation: CASSPGTPGYANEKLFF.

This clonotype was counted between two and nine times. The chain is built from TRBV5-5 and TRBJ2-2; D is possibly TRBD2 (5 bases). V dropped 0 bases and J dropped 2 bases, with 11 bases sitting between them. This CDR3 contains 16 residues. Per the germline V gene, CDR1 is SGHKS and CDR2 is YYEKEE (reference sequence). The CDR3, as DNA: TGTGCCAGCAGCTTGGCCCCACGGGGAAACACCGGGGAGCTGTTTTTT. The encoded protein is CASSLAPRGNTGELFF.

This clonotype was counted a few times. The V gene is TRBV20-1, the J gene TRBJ2-2; TRBD1 is a possible D gene (5 bases). The CDR3 covers 14 residues. Germline CDR1 reads DFQATT; CDR2 reads SNEGSKA (reference sequence). V lost 0 bases, J lost 1 base, and 6 bases lay in between. The CDR3 sequence is CSARDDRNTGELFF. CDR3 sequence (DNA): TGCAGTGCTAGAGACGACAGGAACACCGGGGAGCTGTTTTTT.

The chain links TRBV27 to TRBJ1-2; the match to TRBD1 covers 8 bases. CDR3 length equals 16 residues. In germline, CDR1 is MNHEY, CDR2 SMNVEV (reference sequence). J gave up 6 bases and V 6 bases, and 15 bases lay outside the gene matches. CDR3 in amino acids: CASSHGTGLVKHGYTF. The CDR3 bases are TGTGCCAGCAGCCATGGGACAGGTCTAGTTAAGCATGGCTACACCTTC.

This rearrangement joins TRBV12-3 or TRBV12-4 to TRBJ2-7; the match to TRBD2 covers 7 bases. The CDR3 is made up of 14 amino acids. V trimming: 2 bases; J trimming: 7 bases; junction bases outside the gene matches: 8. The CDR3 sequence is CASSLLAAPLEQYF. The DNA of the CDR3 is TGTGCCAGCAGTTTACTAGCGGCCCCTTTGGAGCAGTACTTC.

On this clonotype: Possible read error: a much larger clone is one base away. The V gene is TRBV6-5, the J gene TRBJ1-4; no clear D. Germline V gene data show CDR1 as MNHEY and CDR2 as SVGAGI. CDR3 length: 16 amino acids. DNA for the CDR3: TGTGCCAGCAGTTGGACGGAAGGCAGTCCTAATGGAAAACTGTTTTTT. Amino acids: CASSWTEGSPNGKLFF.

The genes are TRBV5-1 and TRBJ2-5; a possible D gene is TRBD2 (6 bases). The CDR3 totals 15 residues. V gave up 2 bases and J gave up 0 bases, with 11 bases separating them. Looked up from germline, CDR1 is SGHRS and CDR2 is YFSETQ. DNA of the CDR3: TGCGCCAGCAGCTTTGGCGGGGCGTACCAAGAGACCCAGTACTTC. Its protein product is CASSFGGAYQETQYF.

This clonotype was recorded at least ten times. The genes are TRBV12-3 or TRBV12-4 and TRBJ2-7, with TRBD1 as a possible D gene (5 bases). The CDR3 is made up of 14 amino acids. V was shortened by 4 bases and J by 3 bases, with 13 bases between the two germline ends. The CDR3 nucleotides read TGTGCCAGCAGTTATAGACAGTTAAACTACGAGCAGTACTTC. It specifies CASSYRQLNYEQYF.

The sample holds a few counts of this clonotype. The V and J genes are TRBV11-2 and TRBJ2-3; D uncertain. V gave up 1 base and J gave up 3 bases, with 14 bases separating them. This CDR3 is 16 amino acids long. Germline V gives CDR1 SGHAT, CDR2 FQNNGV. CDR3 nucleotide sequence: TGTGCCAGCAGCTTAGGTCTTCCTCATGAGACAGATACGCAGTATTTT. Translating it yields CASSLGLPHETDTQYF.

V gene TRBV7-9 combines with J gene TRBJ2-7, with 7 bases identical to TRBD2. J gave up 2 bases and V 3 bases, and 7 bases lay outside the gene matches. Germline V gene lookup returns CDR1 SEHNR and CDR2 FQNEAQ (reference sequence). This CDR3 is 15 amino acids long. The chain's CDR3 is CASSLGAGLTYEQYF. The DNA of the CDR3 is TGTGCCAGCAGCTTGGGAGCGGGGCTAACCTACGAGCAGTACTTC.

This clonotype was detected only a few times. The chain uses TRBV12-3 or TRBV12-4 and TRBJ2-7, with 8 positions matching TRBD1. The CDR3 totals 12 residues. The V segment lost 5 bases and the J segment 6 bases; nucleotides outside the gene matches: 3. The CDR3 region is CASSVRGPEQYF. CDR3 bases: TGTGCCAGCAGTGTCAGGGGGCCCGAGCAGTACTTC.